This T cell receptor beta chain comes out of a study of T cells after yellow fever vaccination. TCRdb ran MiXCR on the 5' RACE reads and lists one entry per CDR3 protein. The table includes 500,000 to 650,000 distinct CDR3 sequences, about 15% detected once. Germline-derived CDR1 and CDR2 are MNHEY and SMNVEV (reference sequence). This CDR3 spans 14 amino acids. The ends were cut back, 8 bases at V and 4 bases at J, with 12 bases in the middle. The clonotype originates from a young man who received the YFV17D yellow fever vaccine. Sample: PBMCs, taken 5 days after the first yellow fever vaccination. The rearrangement links TRBV27 to TRBJ1-6; D gene unclear. In nucleotides, the CDR3 is TGTGCCAGCGGCCGCGGGCTTTATAATTCACCCCTCCACTTT. Translating it yields CASGRGLYNSPLHF.